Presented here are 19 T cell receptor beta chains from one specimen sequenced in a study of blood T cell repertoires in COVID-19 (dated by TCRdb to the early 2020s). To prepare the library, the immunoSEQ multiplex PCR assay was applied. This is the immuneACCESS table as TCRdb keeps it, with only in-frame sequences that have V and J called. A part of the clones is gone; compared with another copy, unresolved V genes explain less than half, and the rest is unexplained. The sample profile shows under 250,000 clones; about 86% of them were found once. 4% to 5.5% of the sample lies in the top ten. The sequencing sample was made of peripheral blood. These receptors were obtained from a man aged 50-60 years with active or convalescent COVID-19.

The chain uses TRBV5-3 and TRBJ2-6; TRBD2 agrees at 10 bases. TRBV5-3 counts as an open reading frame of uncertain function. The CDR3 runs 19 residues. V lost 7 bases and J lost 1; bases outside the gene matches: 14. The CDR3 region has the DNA TGTGCCAGACGACTAGCGGGTTCGCCCGAGGAATCTGGGGCCAACGTCCTGACTTTC. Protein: CARRLAGSPEESGANVLTF.

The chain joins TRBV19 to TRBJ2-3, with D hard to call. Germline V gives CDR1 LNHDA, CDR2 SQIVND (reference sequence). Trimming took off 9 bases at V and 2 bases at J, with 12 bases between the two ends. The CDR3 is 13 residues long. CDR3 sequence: CASRPRSTDTQYF. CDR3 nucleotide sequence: TGTGCCAGCAGGCCGCGTTCCACAGATACGCAGTATTTT.

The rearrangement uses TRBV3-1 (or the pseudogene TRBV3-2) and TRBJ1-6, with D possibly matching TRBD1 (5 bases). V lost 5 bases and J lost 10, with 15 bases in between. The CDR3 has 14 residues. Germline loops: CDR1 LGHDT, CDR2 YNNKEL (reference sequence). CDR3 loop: CASSWGREPSPLHF. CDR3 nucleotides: TGTGCCAGCAGCTGGGGCAGGGAACCCTCACCCCTCCACTTT.

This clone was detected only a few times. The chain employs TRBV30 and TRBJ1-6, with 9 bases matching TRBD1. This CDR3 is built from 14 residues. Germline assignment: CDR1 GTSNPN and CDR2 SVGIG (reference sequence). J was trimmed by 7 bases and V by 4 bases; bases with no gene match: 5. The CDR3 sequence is CAWKYRGPNSPLHF. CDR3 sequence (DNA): TGTGCCTGGAAGTACAGGGGGCCGAATTCACCCCTCCACTTT.

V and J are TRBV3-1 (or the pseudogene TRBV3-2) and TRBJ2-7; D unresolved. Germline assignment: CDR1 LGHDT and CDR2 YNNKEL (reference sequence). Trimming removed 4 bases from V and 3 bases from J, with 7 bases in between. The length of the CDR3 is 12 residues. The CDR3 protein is CASSLPGYEQYF. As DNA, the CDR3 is TGTGCCAGCAGCCTACCCGGCTACGAGCAGTACTTC.

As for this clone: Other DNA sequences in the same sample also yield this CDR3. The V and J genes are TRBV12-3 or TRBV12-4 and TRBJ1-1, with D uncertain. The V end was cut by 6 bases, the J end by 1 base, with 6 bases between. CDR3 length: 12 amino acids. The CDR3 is CASSSGNTEAFF. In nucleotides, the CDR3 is TGTGCCAGCAGCTCCGGGAACACTGAAGCTTTCTTT.

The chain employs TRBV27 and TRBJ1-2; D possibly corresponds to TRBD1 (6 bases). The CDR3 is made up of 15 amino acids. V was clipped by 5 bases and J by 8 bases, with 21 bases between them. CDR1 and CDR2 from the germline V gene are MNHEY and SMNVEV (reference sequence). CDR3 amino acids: CASSDGQPLVGGYTF. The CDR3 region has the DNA TGTGCCAGCAGTGACGGACAGCCCTTAGTGGGGGGCTACACCTTC.

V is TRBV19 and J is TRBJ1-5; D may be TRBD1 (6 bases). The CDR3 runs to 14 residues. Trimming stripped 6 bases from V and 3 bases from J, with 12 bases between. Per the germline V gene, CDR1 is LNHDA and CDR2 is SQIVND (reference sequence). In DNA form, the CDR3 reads TGTGCCAGTAGACCGAGGGGGTTCAATCAGCCCCAGCATTTT. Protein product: CASRPRGFNQPQHF.

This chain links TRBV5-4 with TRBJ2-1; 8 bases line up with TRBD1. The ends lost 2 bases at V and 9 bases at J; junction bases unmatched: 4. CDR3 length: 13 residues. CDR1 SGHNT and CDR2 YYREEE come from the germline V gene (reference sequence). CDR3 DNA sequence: TGTGCCAGCAGCTTCCCACAGGGGGGTGAGCAGTTCTTC. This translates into CASSFPQGGEQFF.

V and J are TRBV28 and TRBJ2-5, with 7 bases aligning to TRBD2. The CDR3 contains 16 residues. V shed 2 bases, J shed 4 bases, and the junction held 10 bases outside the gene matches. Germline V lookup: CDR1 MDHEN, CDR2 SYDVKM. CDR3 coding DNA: TGTGCCAGCAGTTTAGCTGAGCGGGGCCTGGGAGAGACCCAGTACTTC. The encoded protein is CASSLAERGLGETQYF.

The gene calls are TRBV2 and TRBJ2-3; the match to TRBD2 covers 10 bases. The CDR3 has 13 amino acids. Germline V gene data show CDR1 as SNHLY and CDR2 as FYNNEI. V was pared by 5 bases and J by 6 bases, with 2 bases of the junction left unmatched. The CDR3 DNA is TGTGCCAGCAGTCGACTAGCGGGTGATACGCAGTATTTT. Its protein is CASSRLAGDTQYF. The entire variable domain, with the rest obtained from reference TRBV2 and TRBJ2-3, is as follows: EPEVTQTPSHQVTQMGQEVILRCVPISNHLYFYWYRQILGQKVEFLVSFYNNEISEKSEIFDDQFSVERPDGSNFTLKIRSTKLEDSAMYFCASSRLAGDTQYFGPGTRLTVL.

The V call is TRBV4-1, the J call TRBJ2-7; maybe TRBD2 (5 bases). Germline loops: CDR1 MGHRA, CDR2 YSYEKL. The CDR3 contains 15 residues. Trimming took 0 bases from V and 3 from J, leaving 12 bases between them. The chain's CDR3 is CASSQEWLAHYEQYF. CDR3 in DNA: TGCGCCAGCAGCCAAGAGTGGCTAGCACACTACGAGCAGTACTTC.

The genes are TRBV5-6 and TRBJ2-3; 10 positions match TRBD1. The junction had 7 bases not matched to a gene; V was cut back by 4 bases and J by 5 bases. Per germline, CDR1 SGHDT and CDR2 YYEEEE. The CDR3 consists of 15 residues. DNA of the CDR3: TGTGCCAGCAGCCGACAGGGGGCTTTGGGAGATACGCAGTATTTT. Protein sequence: CASSRQGALGDTQYF.

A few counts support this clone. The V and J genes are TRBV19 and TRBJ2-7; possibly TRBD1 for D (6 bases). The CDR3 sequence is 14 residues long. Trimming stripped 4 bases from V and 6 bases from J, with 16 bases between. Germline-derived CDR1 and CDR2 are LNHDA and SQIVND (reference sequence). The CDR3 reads CASSKYREGGEQYF. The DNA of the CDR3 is TGTGCCAGTAGTAAGTACAGGGAAGGGGGCGAGCAGTACTTC. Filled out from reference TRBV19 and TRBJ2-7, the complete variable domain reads DGGITQSPKYLFRKEGQNVTLSCEQNLNHDAMYWYRQDPGQGLRLIYYSQIVNDFQKGDIAEGYSVSREKKESFPLTVTSAQKNPTAFYLCASSKYREGGEQYFGPGTRLTVT.

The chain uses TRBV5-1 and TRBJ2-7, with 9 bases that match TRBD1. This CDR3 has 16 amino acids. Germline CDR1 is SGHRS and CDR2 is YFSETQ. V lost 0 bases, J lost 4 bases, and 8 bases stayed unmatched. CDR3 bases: TGCGCCAGCAGCTTGGACTCCGGGACAGGGCCATACGAGCAGTACTTC. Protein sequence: CASSLDSGTGPYEQYF. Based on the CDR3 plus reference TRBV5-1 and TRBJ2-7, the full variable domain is KAGVTQTPRYLIKTRGQQVTLSCSPISGHRSVSWYQQTPGQGLQFLFEYFSETQRNKGNFPGRFSGRQFSNSRSEMNVSTLELGDSALYLCASSLDSGTGPYEQYFGPGTRLTVT.

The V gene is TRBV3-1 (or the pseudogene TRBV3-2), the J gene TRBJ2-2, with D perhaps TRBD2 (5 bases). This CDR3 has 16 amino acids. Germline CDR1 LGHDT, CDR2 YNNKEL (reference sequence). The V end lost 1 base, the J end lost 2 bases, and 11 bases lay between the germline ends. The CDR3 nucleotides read TGTGCCAGCAGCCAAGGTCTAGCTTCAAACACCGGGGAGCTGTTTTTT. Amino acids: CASSQGLASNTGELFF.

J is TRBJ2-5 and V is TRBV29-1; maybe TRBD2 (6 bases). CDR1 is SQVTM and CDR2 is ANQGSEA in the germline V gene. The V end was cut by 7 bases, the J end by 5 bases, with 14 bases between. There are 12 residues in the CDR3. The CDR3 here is CSGTSNAETQYF. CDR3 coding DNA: TGCAGCGGTACTAGCAATGCCGAGACCCAGTACTTC.

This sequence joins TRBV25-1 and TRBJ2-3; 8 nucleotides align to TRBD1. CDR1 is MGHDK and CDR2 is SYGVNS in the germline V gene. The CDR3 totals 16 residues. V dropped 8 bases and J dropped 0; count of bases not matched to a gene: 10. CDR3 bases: TGTGCCAGCTGCTGCGACAGGGGAATTAGCACAGATACGCAGTATTTT. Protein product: CASCCDRGISTDTQYF.

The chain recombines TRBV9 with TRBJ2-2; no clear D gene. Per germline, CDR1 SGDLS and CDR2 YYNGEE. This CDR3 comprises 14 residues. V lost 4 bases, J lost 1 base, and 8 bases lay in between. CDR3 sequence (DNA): TGTGCCAGCAGCCCGTCGGGGAACACCGGGGAGCTGTTTTTT. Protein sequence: CASSPSGNTGELFF.